The source of this T cell receptor beta chain is a study of PD-L1 blockade in urothelial cancer. Clones were read by immunoSEQ multiplex PCR, and TCRdb kept only the in-frame ones, dropping some. The sample consists of about 120,000 clones, 85% to 90% of them appearing once. Described time point: peripheral blood 6 weeks after treatment start. The CDR3 length is 12 residues. CDR1 is MDHEN and CDR2 is SYDVKM in the germline V gene. Trimming cost V 3 bases and J 4 bases, with 7 bases left between them. The starting material was PBMCs, obtained around atezolizumab (anti-PD-L1) treatment. The chain carries TRBV28 and TRBJ2-7; D not certain. This clonotype was sampled from a man in his 60s with urothelial cancer. Here the CDR3 DNA reads TGTGCCAGCAGTTTTTGGGCTTACGAGCAGTACTTC. Its protein is CASSFWAYEQYF.